Included here is one T cell receptor beta chain sequence, with context. Its antigen is unidentified. V shed 2 bases and J 6 bases; nucleotides not matched to a gene: 5. CDR1 is SGDLS and CDR2 is YYNGEE in the germline V gene. This CDR3 contains 15 residues. This sample is part of a study of T cells after posttransplantation cyclophosphamide. Study conclusions and caveats: Blood and skin or GI T cell repertoires showed limited TRB overlap. After PTCy, TRB diversity resembled that of CNI/methotrexate controls.

Some clones are missing from TCRdb's copy, which holds only in-frame ones; the method was immunoSEQ multiplex PCR. Among some 20,000 clones listed, approximately 97% were seen once. Cells defined as naive were viable CD3+CD4+ or CD3+CD8+ and CCR7+CD45RA+CD45RO-CD95-CD27+CD28+. This related bone marrow graft donor gave peripheral blood on the day of marrow donation. J is TRBJ1-5 and V is TRBV9; TRBD1 agrees at 10 bases. The sequenced sample was naive CD4+ T cells sorted from PBMCs. This clonotype originated in a man aged 50-60 years in good health, CMV-negative, and a related stem cell transplant donor. As DNA, the CDR3 is TGTGCCAGCAGCGTCACCGGGACAGGGGTTCAGCCCCAGCATTTT. Translation: CASSVTGTGVQPQHF.